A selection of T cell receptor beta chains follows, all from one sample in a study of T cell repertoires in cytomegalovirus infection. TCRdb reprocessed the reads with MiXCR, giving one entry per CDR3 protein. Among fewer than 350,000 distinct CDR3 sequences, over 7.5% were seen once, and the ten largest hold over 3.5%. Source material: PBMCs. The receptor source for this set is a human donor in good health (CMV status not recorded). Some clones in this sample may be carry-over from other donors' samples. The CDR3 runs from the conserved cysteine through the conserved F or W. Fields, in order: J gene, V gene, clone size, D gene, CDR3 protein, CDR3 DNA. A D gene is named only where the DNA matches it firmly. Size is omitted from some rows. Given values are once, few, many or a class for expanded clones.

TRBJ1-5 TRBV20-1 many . CSAAPGGGDNQPQHF TGCAGTGCCGCGCCGGGCGGAGGAGACAATCAGCCCCAGCATTTT
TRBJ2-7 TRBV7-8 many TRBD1 CASSPRDRAGEQYF TGTGCCAGCAGCCCTAGGGACAGGGCGGGAGAGCAGTACTTC
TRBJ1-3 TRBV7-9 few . CASSLEISGNTIYF TGTGCCAGCAGCTTAGAAATCTCTGGAAACACCATATATTTT
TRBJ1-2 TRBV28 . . CASRSGNYGYTF TGTGCCAGCAGATCGGGGAATTATGGCTACACCTTC
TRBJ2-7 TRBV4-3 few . CASSQETGALLEQYF TGCGCCAGCAGCCAAGAGACCGGAGCCCTCTTGGAGCAGTACTTC
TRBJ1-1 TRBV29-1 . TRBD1 CSVKDRVNTEAFF TGCAGCGTTAAGGACAGGGTGAACACTGAAGCTTTCTTT
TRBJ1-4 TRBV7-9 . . CASSRRGDAGGNEKLFF TGTGCCAGCAGCCGCCGGGGGGATGCAGGTGGAAATGAAAAACTGTTTTTT
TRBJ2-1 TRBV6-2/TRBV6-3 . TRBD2 CASSPPQRGLNEQFF TGTGCCAGCAGCCCCCCTCAGCGGGGCCTCAATGAGCAGTTCTTC
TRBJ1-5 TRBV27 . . CASSPLYGLGSNQPQHF TGTGCCAGCAGTCCCCTTTATGGACTGGGGAGCAATCAGCCCCAGCATTTT
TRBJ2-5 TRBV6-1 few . CASRSNDRQETQYF TGTGCCAGCAGATCGAATGACAGGCAAGAGACCCAGTACTTC
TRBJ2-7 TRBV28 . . CASSFRVGYEQYF TGTGCCAGCAGTTTTAGGGTAGGCTACGAGCAGTACTTC
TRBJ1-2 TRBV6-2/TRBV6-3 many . CASSLQAGYGYTF TGTGCCAGCAGTCTCCAGGCAGGGTACGGCTACACCTTC
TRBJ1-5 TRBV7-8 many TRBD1 CASSPRRGINQPQHF TGTGCCAGCAGCCCCCGCAGGGGGATCAATCAGCCCCAGCATTTT
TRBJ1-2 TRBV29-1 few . CSVDERPGPYGYTF TGCAGCGTTGATGAACGGCCTGGCCCCTATGGCTACACCTTC
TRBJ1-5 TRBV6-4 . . CASSDSRADSYSNQPQHF TGTGCCAGCAGTGACTCGAGGGCAGATAGTTATAGCAATCAGCCCCAGCATTTT
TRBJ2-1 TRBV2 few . CASSALRGDNEQFF TGTGCCAGCAGTGCCCTACGGGGCGACAATGAGCAGTTCTTC
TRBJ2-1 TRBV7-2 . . CASSLATTGYNEQFF TGTGCCAGCAGTCTGGCTACGACAGGCTACAATGAGCAGTTCTTC
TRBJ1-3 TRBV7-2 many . CASSLQGSGNTIYF TGTGCCAGCAGCTTGCAGGGGTCTGGAAACACCATATATTTT
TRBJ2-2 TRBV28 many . CASSLTGVSTGELFF TGTGCCAGCAGTTTAACTGGGGTCAGCACCGGGGAGCTGTTTTTT
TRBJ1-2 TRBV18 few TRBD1 CASSPAVGAGQGGPNYGYTF TGTGCCAGCTCACCGGCTGTAGGTGCGGGACAGGGCGGACCTAACTATGGCTACACCTTC
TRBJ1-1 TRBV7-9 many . CAASPGVPTAEAFF TGTGCCGCCAGTCCCGGTGTCCCCACGGCGGAAGCTTTCTTT
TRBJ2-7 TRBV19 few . CASSPARQREQYF TGTGCCAGTAGTCCGGCGAGACAGAGGGAGCAGTACTTC
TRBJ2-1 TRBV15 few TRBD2 CATSRVRLAHNNEQFF TGTGCCACCAGCAGAGTAAGACTAGCGCATAACAATGAGCAGTTCTTC
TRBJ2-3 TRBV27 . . CASSLLPPLDTQYF TGTGCCAGCAGTTTATTGCCCCCCCTGGATACGCAGTATTTT
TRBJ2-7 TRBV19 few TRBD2 CASSSTSGYEQYF TGTGCCAGTAGTTCGACTAGCGGCTACGAGCAGTACTTC
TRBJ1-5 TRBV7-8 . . CASNTGWLGQPQHF TGTGCCAGCAACACCGGGTGGTTAGGACAGCCCCAGCATTTT
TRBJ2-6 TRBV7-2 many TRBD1 CASRQPGQGAPGANVLTF TGTGCCAGCAGGCAACCGGGACAGGGGGCGCCTGGGGCCAACGTCCTGACTTTC
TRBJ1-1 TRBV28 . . CASRKGVTEAFF TGTGCCAGCAGGAAGGGGGTCACTGAAGCTTTCTTT
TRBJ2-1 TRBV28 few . CASGGSSYNEQFF TGTGCCAGCGGGGGGTCCTCCTACAATGAGCAGTTCTTC
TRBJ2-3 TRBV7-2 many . CASSSRVGTRTDTQYF TGTGCCAGCAGCTCCCGTGTCGGGACCCGCACAGATACGCAGTATTTT
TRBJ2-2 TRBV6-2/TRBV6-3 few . CASSYSPAGTDTGELFF TGTGCCAGCAGTTACTCCCCAGCCGGTACGGACACCGGGGAGCTGTTTTTT
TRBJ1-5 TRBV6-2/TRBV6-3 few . CASSRRTSSNQPQHF TGTGCCAGCAGTAGACGGACCTCTAGCAATCAGCCCCAGCATTTT
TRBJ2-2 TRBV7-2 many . CASSPRTRGAGGELFF TGTGCCAGCAGCCCGCGGACTAGGGGGGCGGGCGGGGAGCTGTTTTTT
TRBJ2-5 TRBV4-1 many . CASSQREIGGSQETQYF TGCGCCAGCAGCCAGAGAGAGATTGGGGGATCCCAAGAGACCCAGTACTTC
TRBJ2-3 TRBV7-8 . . CASSSRLNMDTQYF TGTGCCAGCAGCTCGAGACTAAACATGGATACGCAGTATTTT
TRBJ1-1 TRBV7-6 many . CASSRGGEAFF TGTGCCAGCAGCCGCGGAGGTGAAGCTTTCTTT
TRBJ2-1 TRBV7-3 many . CASSLQGYNEQFF TGTGCCAGCAGCTTACAGGGCTACAATGAGCAGTTCTTC
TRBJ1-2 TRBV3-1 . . CASSQGGTRINYGYTF TGTGCCAGCAGCCAAGGCGGGACACGGATTAACTATGGCTACACCTTC
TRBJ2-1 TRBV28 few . CASSFKGNEQFF TGTGCCAGCAGTTTTAAGGGCAATGAGCAGTTCTTC
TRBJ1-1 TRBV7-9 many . CASSFPIGGSDTEAFF TGTGCCAGCAGCTTCCCCATAGGGGGATCTGATACTGAAGCTTTCTTT
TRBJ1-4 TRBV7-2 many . CASRAQGLLIEKLFF TGTGCCAGCAGGGCACAGGGTCTATTAATTGAAAAACTGTTTTTT
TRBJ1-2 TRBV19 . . CASSTAGPRNYGYTF TGTGCCAGTAGTACTGCGGGACCGCGGAACTATGGCTACACCTTC
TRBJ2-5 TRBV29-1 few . CSVQGTGETQYF TGCAGCGTCCAAGGGACGGGTGAGACCCAGTACTTC
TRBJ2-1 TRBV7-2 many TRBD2 CASSSDTSGGGNEQFF TGTGCCAGCAGCTCAGATACTAGCGGGGGGGGGAATGAGCAGTTCTTC
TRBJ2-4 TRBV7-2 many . CASSLGKAFWDSKNIQYF TGTGCCAGCAGCTTAGGAAAAGCCTTTTGGGACTCCAAAAACATTCAGTACTTC
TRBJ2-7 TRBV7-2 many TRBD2 CASAPTSSRNEQYF TGTGCCAGCGCTCCGACTAGCTCACGAAACGAGCAGTACTTC
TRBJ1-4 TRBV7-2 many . CASSPQPISGEKLFF TGTGCCAGCAGCCCTCAACCAATCTCGGGAGAAAAACTGTTTTTT
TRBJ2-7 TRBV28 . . CASSLAGRGEQYF TGTGCCAGCAGTTTGGCGGGCAGGGGCGAGCAGTACTTC
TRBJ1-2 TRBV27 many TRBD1 CASSLSWDSVNYGYTF TGTGCCAGCAGTTTATCGTGGGACAGCGTAAACTATGGCTACACCTTC
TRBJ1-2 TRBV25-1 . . CASSESPGTNYGYTF TGTGCCAGCAGTGAATCCCCAGGGACTAACTATGGCTACACCTTC
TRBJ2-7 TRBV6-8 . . CASRSLDRSDFYEQYF TGTGCCAGCAGATCTTTGGACCGCAGTGATTTTTACGAGCAGTACTTC
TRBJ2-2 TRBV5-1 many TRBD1 CASLLSTGVELFF TGCGCCAGCTTGCTATCTACAGGGGTAGAGCTGTTTTTT
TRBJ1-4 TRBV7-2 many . CASSLDSGPSEKLFF TGTGCCAGCAGCTTAGACTCCGGGCCTAGTGAAAAACTGTTTTTT
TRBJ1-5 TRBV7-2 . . CASSFSGSAQPQHF TGTGCCAGCAGCTTCTCCGGGTCCGCTCAGCCCCAGCATTTT
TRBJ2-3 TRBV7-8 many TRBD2 CASRSIAGGRYTQYF TGTGCCAGCAGGTCCATAGCGGGGGGGCGGTATACGCAGTATTTT